The present T cell receptor (beta chain) was sequenced within a study of blood T cell repertoires in COVID-19. The CDR3 length is 18 residues. With 4 bases removed from V and 0 bases from J, the gap between germline ends came to 22 bases. CDR1 is SEHNR, CDR2 FQNEAQ, per germline (reference sequence). Assay used: immunoSEQ multiplex PCR; TCRdb lists only in-frame clones, some missing. The sample consists of around 100,000 clones, around 84% of them appearing once. This sequence originates from a woman between 65 and 79 years old with active or convalescent COVID-19. Material: peripheral blood. The genes are TRBV7-9 and TRBJ2-7, with a weak D call TRBD1 (8 bases). DNA for the CDR3: TGTGCCAGCAGCTCACGGGGGGACAGGACAGGGCGCTCCTACGAGCAGTACTTC. This translates into CASSSRGDRTGRSYEQYF.